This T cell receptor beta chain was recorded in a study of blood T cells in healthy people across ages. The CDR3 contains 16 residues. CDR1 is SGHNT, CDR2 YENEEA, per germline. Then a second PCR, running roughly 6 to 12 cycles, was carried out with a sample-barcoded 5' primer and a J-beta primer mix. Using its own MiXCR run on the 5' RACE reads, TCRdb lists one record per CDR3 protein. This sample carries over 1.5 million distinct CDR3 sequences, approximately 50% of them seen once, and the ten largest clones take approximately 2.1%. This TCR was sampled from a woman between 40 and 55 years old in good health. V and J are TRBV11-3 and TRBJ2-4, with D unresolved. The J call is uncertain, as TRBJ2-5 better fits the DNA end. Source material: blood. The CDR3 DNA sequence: TGTGCCAGCAGCTTAGGGGTCCAGTCCCCTCAAGAGACCCAGTACTTC. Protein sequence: CASSLGVQSPQETQYF.